Below are 3 T cell receptor beta chains sequenced from a single sample in a study of siplizumab effects on memory and regulatory T cells (dated by TCRdb to between 2018 and 2021). Library preparation used the immunoSEQ multiplex PCR assay. In TCRdb, the immuneACCESS table is reduced to in-frame sequences with V and J assigned. These tables do not hold every clone; where another copy was compared, an unresolved V gene accounts for under half, and the others remain unexplained. The sample has around 87,000 clones on record, around 89% of them singletons. Roughly 15% of the sample is taken by the ten largest. Sequenced sample: CD4+ T cells sorted from blood. The receptors stem from a human donor in good health.

The chain carries TRBV7-8 and TRBJ2-7; a weak D match, TRBD2 (6 bases). Germline CDR1 is SGHVS and CDR2 is FQNEAQ. This CDR3 is 14 amino acids long. Trimming removed 5 bases at V and 6 bases at J, with 17 bases between. The chain's CDR3 is CASSGSGVYSEQYF. The CDR3 nucleotides are TGTGCCAGCAGCGGGTCGGGAGTGTATTCCGAGCAGTACTTC. The variable domain in full, with the rest retrieved from reference TRBV7-8 and TRBJ2-7, is GAGVSQSPRYKVAKRGQDVALRCDPISGHVSLFWYQQALGQGPEFLTYFQNEAQLDKSGLPSDRFFAERPEGSVSTLKIQRTQQEDSAVYLCASSGSGVYSEQYFGPGTRLTVT.

In its sample, this clone was seen a few times. This chain links TRBV25-1 with TRBJ1-1; D is unresolved. The CDR3 consists of 11 residues. With 7 bases removed from V and 1 base from J, the gap between germline ends came to 4 bases. Germline lookup yields CDR1 MGHDK and CDR2 SYGVNS. Here the CDR3 reads CASMGNTEAFF. For the CDR3, the DNA is TGTGCCAGCATGGGGAACACTGAAGCTTTCTTT.

The rearrangement joins TRBV4-1 to TRBJ2-2; TRBD2 matches 9 bases. V gave up 1 base and J gave up 5 bases; unmatched junction bases: 8. This CDR3 is built from 17 residues. Germline V gene sequence: CDR1 MGHRA, CDR2 YSYEKL. As DNA, the CDR3 is TGCGCCAGCAGCCAAGTCCAGGGGCGGGAGGGTACCGGGGAGCTGTTTTTT. Its protein product is CASSQVQGREGTGELFF.